This TCR beta chain was captured by sequencing in a study of metastatic and nonmetastatic thyroid tumors. V lost 7 bases and J 3 bases, leaving 13 bases between the germline ends. The CDR3 totals 14 residues. Every patient was untreated before thyroid surgery. TCRdb redid the clone calls on the PCR reads using MiXCR. This sample has fewer than 20,000 clones, with about 3.7% found just once. This clone occurred a few times. This rearrangement joins TRBV12-3 or TRBV12-4 to TRBJ1-5; no definite D call. This TCR was recovered from a female donor with papillary thyroid cancer or a benign thyroid nodule (not recorded which). Some clones in this sample may be carry-over from other donors' samples. The sequencing input was tumor tissue. CDR3 sequence reads: CASKGQASNQPQHF. The CDR3 DNA reads TGTGCCAGCAAAGGGCAGGCCTCCAATCAGCCCCAGCATTTT.